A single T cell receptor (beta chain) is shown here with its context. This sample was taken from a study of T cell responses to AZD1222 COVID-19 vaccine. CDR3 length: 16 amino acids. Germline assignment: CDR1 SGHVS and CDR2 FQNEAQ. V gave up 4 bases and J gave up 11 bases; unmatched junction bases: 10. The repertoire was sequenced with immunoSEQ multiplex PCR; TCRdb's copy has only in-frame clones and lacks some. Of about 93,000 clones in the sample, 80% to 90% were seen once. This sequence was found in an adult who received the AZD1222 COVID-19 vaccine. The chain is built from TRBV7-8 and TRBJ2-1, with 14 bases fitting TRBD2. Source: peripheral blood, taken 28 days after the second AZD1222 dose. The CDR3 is CASSSRGGTSGSKQFF. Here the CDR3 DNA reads TGTGCCAGCAGCTCCAGGGGGGGGACTAGCGGGAGTAAGCAGTTCTTC.